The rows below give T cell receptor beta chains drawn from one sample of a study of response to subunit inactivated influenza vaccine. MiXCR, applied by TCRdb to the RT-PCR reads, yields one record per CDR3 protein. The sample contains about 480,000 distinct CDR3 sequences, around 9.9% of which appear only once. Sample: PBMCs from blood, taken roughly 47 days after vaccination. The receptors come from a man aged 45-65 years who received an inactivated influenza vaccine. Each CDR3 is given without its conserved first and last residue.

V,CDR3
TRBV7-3,ASSLTGADRPEAF
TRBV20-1,SAYGTSGTYEQY
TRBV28,ASSLYSAGELF
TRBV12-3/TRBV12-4,ASSPNSGSTGETQY
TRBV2,ASSSGGGSTDTQY
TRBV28,ASRLLGRGNTEAF
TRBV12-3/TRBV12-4,ASSAAESNQPQH
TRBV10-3,AITKGQGASEQY
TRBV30,AWSVQGGQGPYEQY
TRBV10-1,ASSESGGGTTDTQY
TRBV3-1,ASSQWGLQPQH
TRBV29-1,SVRRGTEAF
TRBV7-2,ASSFSSYNEQF
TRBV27,ASSSPSARGLYEQY
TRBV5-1,ASSLFYTGDTGELF
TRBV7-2,ASSLSFGSTNTEAF
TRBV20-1,SAREGLRFGPLVKNIQY
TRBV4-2,ASSPDLAGAYNEQF
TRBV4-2,ASSQELLTSGSSGANVLT
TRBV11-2,ASSLLARAKNNEQF
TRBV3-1,ASTPGGGTDTQY
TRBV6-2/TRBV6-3,ASSGGTGLALYEQY
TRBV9,ASSVVDPAPYGYT
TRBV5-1,ASSFRGELSDTQY
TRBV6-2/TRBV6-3,ASSLPVTSGRSEQY
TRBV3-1,ASSPVGLGTGELF